One and the same sample provided the 7 T cell receptor beta chains below, sequenced in a study of CD8 T cells in ankylosing spondylitis (dated by TCRdb to the late 2010s). Libraries were prepared through 5' RACE. The sample was run on an Illumina HiSeq 2500. TCRdb trimmed public reads at Q25 via fastp, called clones via MiXCR and kept in-frame beta chains. Records with the same CDR3 protein are collapsed into one entry carrying the most frequent genes and DNA. Recorded for this sample are roughly 220,000 distinct CDR3 sequences; about 10% of them occurred a single time. The ten largest account for 21% of the sample. The specimen sequenced was blood, either unsorted or a sorted T cell fraction (not recorded which). The receptor set was obtained from a male donor with ankylosing spondylitis or in good health (not recorded which).

This clonotype was observed many times. The rearrangement links TRBV18 to TRBJ2-7, with a possible D match to TRBD2 (5 bases). Deletions cut 6 bases from V and 6 bases from J, with 15 bases between. Per the germline V gene, CDR1 is KGHSH and CDR2 is LQKENI. The CDR3 sequence is 13 residues long. The CDR3 DNA reads as TGTGCCAGCTCCCGCGGACTTGAGGGCGAGCAGTACTTC. It encodes CASSRGLEGEQYF.

This clonotype was seen a few times. The chain is built from TRBV29-1 and TRBJ2-2; the D call may be TRBD1 or TRBD2 (5 bases each). Trimming pared 5 bases from V and 6 bases from J, leaving 16 bases between. This CDR3 region has 14 residues. Germline V lookup: CDR1 SQVTM, CDR2 ANQGSEA. The CDR3 sequence is CSVLGTRGSGELFF. The CDR3, as DNA: TGCAGCGTTCTCGGCACGAGGGGATCCGGGGAGCTGTTTTTT.

The gene calls are TRBV3-1 and TRBJ2-1; D may be TRBD2 (5 bases). Trimming pared 0 bases from V and 13 bases from J, leaving 22 bases between. The CDR3 extends over 16 amino acids. The V gene's germline CDR1 is LGHDT and CDR2 YNNKEL (reference sequence). The chain's CDR3 is CASSQDLSPASRPQFF. For the CDR3, the DNA is TGTGCCAGCAGCCAAGATCTGTCCCCGGCTAGCCGCCCTCAGTTCTTC.

There are many counts of this clonotype. This rearrangement joins TRBV12-3 or TRBV12-4 to TRBJ1-1; D is undetermined. V was cut by 4 bases and J by 4 bases, with 10 bases left in between. The CDR3 has 13 amino acids. The CDR3 DNA follows: TGTGCCAGCAGTTCCCCCATTCGCACTGAAGCTTTCTTT. Translation gives CASSSPIRTEAFF.

At least ten counts were recorded for this clonotype. The J gene is TRBJ1-6, the V gene TRBV7-2, with a weak D call TRBD1 (5 bases). This CDR3 spans 15 amino acids. Trimming left V 1 base short and J 10 bases short, with 14 bases between. Germline loops: CDR1 SGHTA, CDR2 FQGNSA. In nucleotides, the CDR3 is TGTGCCAGCAGCTTAGGGGCAGGGAAGCAGTCACCCCTCCACTTT. This sequence encodes CASSLGAGKQSPLHF.

The sample holds a few counts of this clonotype. The chain joins TRBV7-3 to TRBJ2-3; TRBD2 matches at 8 bases. The J segment lost 4 bases and the V segment lost 5 bases, leaving 11 bases of the junction unmatched. The CDR3 is 16 amino acids. From germline, CDR1 is SGHTA and CDR2 FQGTGA. CDR3 sequence reads: CASSKAGGAGPDTQYF. In DNA form, the CDR3 reads TGTGCCAGCAGCAAGGCCGGGGGGGCGGGGCCAGATACGCAGTATTTT.

In its sample, this clonotype was seen a few times. CDR3 DNA: TGCGCCAGCGGCGGTAGCGGCGAGCAGTACTTC. Translation: CASGGSGEQYF. The gene calls are TRBV10-2 and TRBJ2-7; D is perhaps TRBD2 (6 bases). The germline V gene has CDR1 WSHSY and CDR2 SAAADI. The CDR3 contains 11 residues. V lost 8 bases and J lost 6, with 11 bases in between.